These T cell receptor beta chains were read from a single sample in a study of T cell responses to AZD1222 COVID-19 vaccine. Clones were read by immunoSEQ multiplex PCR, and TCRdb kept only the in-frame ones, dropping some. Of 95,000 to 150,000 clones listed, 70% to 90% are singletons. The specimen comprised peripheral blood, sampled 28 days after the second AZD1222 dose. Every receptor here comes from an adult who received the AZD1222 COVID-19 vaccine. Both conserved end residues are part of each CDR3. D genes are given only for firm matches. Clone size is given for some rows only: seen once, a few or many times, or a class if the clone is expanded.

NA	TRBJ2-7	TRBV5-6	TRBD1	TGTGCCAGCAGCCCCCCTCGGGGACAGGGGACCTACGAGCAGTACTTC	CASSPPRGQGTYEQYF
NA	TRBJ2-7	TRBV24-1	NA	TGTGCCACCAGTGAAAGTAGGGACCCCCGGGACGAGCAGTACTTC	CATSESRDPRDEQYF
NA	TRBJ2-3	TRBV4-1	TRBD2	TGCGCCAGCAGCCAGACTAGCGGATCCAGCACAGATACGCAGTATTTT	CASSQTSGSSTDTQYF
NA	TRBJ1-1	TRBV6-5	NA	TGTGCCAGCAGTTCCCGGGGAGGGTTTACTGAAGCTTTCTTT	CASSSRGGFTEAFF
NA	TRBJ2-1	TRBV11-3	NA	TGTGCCAGCAGCTTCTCAGGAGATAGCTCCTACAATGAGCAGTTCTTC	CASSFSGDSSYNEQFF
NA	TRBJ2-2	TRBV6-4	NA	TGTGCCAGCAGTAGCGCGAACACCGGGGAGCTGTTTTTT	CASSSANTGELFF
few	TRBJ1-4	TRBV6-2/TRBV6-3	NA	TGTGCCAGCAGTTACTCGGGCGGAGGAAGTGAAAAACTGTTTTTT	CASSYSGGGSEKLFF
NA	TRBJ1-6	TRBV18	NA	TGTGCCAGCTCAGCGGACGGTAATAATTCACCCCTCCACTTT	CASSADGNNSPLHF
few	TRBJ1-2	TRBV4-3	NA	TGCGCCAGCAGCCAAGATTGGGGCCGGAACTATGGCTACACCTTC	CASSQDWGRNYGYTF
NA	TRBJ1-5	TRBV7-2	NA	TGTGCCAGCAGCTTAGCGCTGCAGGGGCGCCAGCCCCAGCATTTT	CASSLALQGRQPQHF
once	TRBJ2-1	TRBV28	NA	TGTGCCAGCAGTTCATACAATGAGCAGTTCTTC	CASSSYNEQFF
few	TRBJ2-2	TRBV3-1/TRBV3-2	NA	TGTGCCAGCAGCCAAGGATGGCAGGGGGGGCGTACCGGGGAGCTGTTTTTT	CASSQGWQGGRTGELFF
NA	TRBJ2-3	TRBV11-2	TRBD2	TGTGCCAGCAGCTTAGACAGTTGGCTAGCGGGGGGATCTAGCACAGATACGCAGTATTTT	CASSLDSWLAGGSSTDTQYF
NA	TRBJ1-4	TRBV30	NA	TGTGCCTGGAGTTTCCCGGGACACCCTCGGGAAAAACTGTTTTTT	CAWSFPGHPREKLFF
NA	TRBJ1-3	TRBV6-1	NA	TGTGCCAGCAGTGAATCAGGGAATGGAAACACCATATATTTT	CASSESGNGNTIYF
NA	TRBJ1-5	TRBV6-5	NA	TGTGCCAGCAGCGACAGAAATAGCAATCAGCCCCAGCATTTT	CASSDRNSNQPQHF
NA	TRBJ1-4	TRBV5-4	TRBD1	TGTGCCAGCAGGTTCAGAGGACAGGGATCTGAAAAACTGTTTTTT	CASRFRGQGSEKLFF
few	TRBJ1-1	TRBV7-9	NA	TGTGCCAGCACCAAAGGGGCCGCGCCTGAAGCTTTCTTT	CASTKGAAPEAFF